A single sample gave rise to the 20 T cell receptor beta chains below, sequenced in a study of blood T cell repertoires in COVID-19. Some clones are missing from TCRdb's copy, which holds only in-frame ones; the method was immunoSEQ multiplex PCR. The sample contains roughly 130,000 clones, approximately 84% of which appear only once. The sequencing input was PBMCs or T cells enriched from blood (not recorded which). Source of these receptors: a woman in her forties or fifties with acute COVID-19.

V and J are TRBV4-3 and TRBJ2-7; 9 bases map to TRBD2. V lost 0 bases, J lost 2 bases, and 5 bases stayed unmatched. Germline V gene sequence: CDR1 LGHNA, CDR2 YSLEER. The CDR3 loop spans 16 amino acids. The CDR3 protein is CASSQDTSGRTYEQYF. The CDR3 region has the DNA TGCGCCAGCAGCCAAGACACGAGCGGGAGGACCTACGAGCAGTACTTC.

The chain is built from TRBV7-2 and TRBJ2-5; 11 nucleotides line up with TRBD1. The V segment lost 5 bases and the J segment 4 bases; nucleotides outside the gene matches: 9. CDR1 SGHTA and CDR2 FQGNSA come from the germline V gene. This CDR3 is built from 16 residues. CDR3 sequence (DNA): TGTGCCAGCAGCGAATGGACAGGGGGCGTGGGAGAGACCCAGTACTTC. Residues: CASSEWTGGVGETQYF.

This rearrangement joins TRBV6-6 to TRBJ2-1; the match to TRBD2 covers 9 bases. V was clipped by 5 bases and J by 3 bases; unmatched bases: 14. There are 18 residues in the CDR3. Germline assignment: CDR1 MNHNY and CDR2 SVGAGI (reference sequence). The CDR3 DNA sequence: TGTGCCAGCAGTCCCCGGGCTGGGATAGCGGGAGACTACAATGAGCAGTTCTTC. As protein: CASSPRAGIAGDYNEQFF.

This chain joins TRBV7-2 and TRBJ2-5; possible D gene TRBD2, 6 bases. The CDR3 spans 15 residues. With 4 bases removed from V and 5 bases from J, the gap between germline ends came to 17 bases. Germline V lookup: CDR1 SGHTA, CDR2 FQGNSA. The CDR3 coding sequence is TGTGCCAGCAGCTCCGGGACTGTAAGCTTCGAGACCCAGTACTTC. This codes for CASSSGTVSFETQYF.

V and J are TRBV4-2 and TRBJ1-4, with TRBD1 matching 11 bases. The CDR3 has 18 amino acids. After removal of 4 bases from V and 2 bases from J, the junction contained 9 bases not matched to a gene. Germline-derived CDR1 and CDR2 are LGHNA and YNFKEQ. The CDR3 region has the DNA TGTGCCAGCAGCCCAATCGGGGACAGGGGGTTGACTAATGAAAAACTGTTTTTT. Residues: CASSPIGDRGLTNEKLFF.

The V and J genes are TRBV29-1 and TRBJ1-3; no clear D. This CDR3 contains 11 residues. CDR1 SQVTM and CDR2 ANQGSEA come from the germline V gene. V was trimmed by 2 bases and J by 11 bases, leaving 10 bases between them. The CDR3 is CSVETYEAIYF. CDR3 in DNA: TGCAGCGTTGAAACATACGAGGCCATATATTTT.

This clone occurred once. V usage is TRBV7-6 and J usage is TRBJ2-3; TRBD2 matches 12 bases. There are 17 residues in the CDR3. Trimming cost V 5 bases and J 3 bases; bases outside gene matches: 9. In germline, CDR1 is SGHVS, CDR2 FNYEAQ. DNA of the CDR3: TGTGCCAGCAGCCGACTAGCGGGAGATATAAGGACAGATACGCAGTATTTT. Translated, it gives CASSRLAGDIRTDTQYF.

The chain carries TRBV19 and TRBJ1-3; 7 bases match TRBD1. With 8 bases clipped from V and 0 bases from J, the junction kept 7 bases outside the gene matches. The CDR3 totals 15 residues. The V gene's germline CDR1 is LNHDA and CDR2 SQIVND (reference sequence). The CDR3 DNA sequence: TGTGCCAGTGAACCGGGACAGAGCTCTGGAAACACCATATATTTT. This encodes CASEPGQSSGNTIYF. Full variable domain (remainder filled in from reference TRBV19 and TRBJ1-3): DGGITQSPKYLFRKEGQNVTLSCEQNLNHDAMYWYRQDPGQGLRLIYYSQIVNDFQKGDIAEGYSVSREKKESFPLTVTSAQKNPTAFYLCASEPGQSSGNTIYFGEGSWLTVV.

The chain uses TRBV10-3 and TRBJ1-1; D perhaps matches TRBD1 (5 bases). Looked up from germline, CDR1 is ENHRY and CDR2 is SYGVKD. V was shortened by 4 bases and J by 1 base, with 7 bases between the two germline ends. The CDR3 is made up of 13 amino acids. CDR3 loop: CAISGGGNTEAFF. Here the CDR3 DNA reads TGTGCCATCAGTGGCGGGGGGAACACTGAAGCTTTCTTT.

This rearrangement joins TRBV18 to TRBJ2-3, with D hard to call. CDR1 and CDR2 from the germline V gene are KGHSH and LQKENI. The CDR3 length is 15 residues. The germline V and J ends were trimmed by 5 bases and 4 bases, with 16 bases remaining between them. The CDR3 bases are TGTGCCAGCTCAACCCCTCGCCAGGTAGCAGATACGCAGTATTTT. It is translated as CASSTPRQVADTQYF.

This clone was recorded only once. The genes are TRBV2 and TRBJ1-2; D may be TRBD1 (5 bases). In germline, CDR1 is SNHLY, CDR2 FYNNEI. V was pared by 6 bases and J by 5 bases, with 13 bases between. The CDR3 length is 13 residues. The CDR3 loop is CASSPGTIYGYTF. As DNA, the CDR3 is TGTGCCAGCAGCCCCGGGACTATATATGGCTACACCTTC.

The table lists this clone with a count of one. The gene calls are TRBV30 and TRBJ1-1; the D is unclear. The CDR3 consists of 12 residues. The V end lost 1 base, the J end lost 4 bases, and 7 bases lay between the germline ends. Germline V gene data show CDR1 as GTSNPN and CDR2 as SVGIG (reference sequence). The CDR3 region has the DNA TGTGCCTGGAGTGCCATCGGCACTGAAGCTTTCTTT. It codes for CAWSAIGTEAFF.

The V call is TRBV18, the J call TRBJ1-3; 9 bases align to TRBD1. CDR3 length: 19 amino acids. Germline assignment: CDR1 KGHSH and CDR2 LQKENI. The V and J ends lost 5 bases and 0 bases, in that order; junction bases with no gene match: 14. This CDR3 is CASSFTGQGRLSSGNTIYF. CDR3 sequence (DNA): TGTGCCAGCTCATTTACGGGACAGGGCCGCCTGAGCTCTGGAAACACCATATATTTT.

This clone was detected once. The gene calls are TRBV7-2 and TRBJ1-2; no definite D call. Trimming took 5 bases from V and 4 from J, leaving 8 bases between them. The length of the CDR3 is 12 residues. The V gene's germline CDR1 is SGHTA and CDR2 FQGNSA. CDR3 protein: CASSGGVYGYTF. The CDR3 DNA reads TGTGCCAGCAGCGGAGGAGTCTATGGCTACACCTTC. Supplemented by reference TRBV7-2 and TRBJ1-2, the full variable domain reads GAGVSQSPSNKVTEKGKDVELRCDPISGHTALYWYRQSLGQGLEFLIYFQGNSAPDKSGLPSDRFSAERTGGSVSTLTIQRTQQEDSAVYLCASSGGVYGYTFGSGTRLTVV.

This chain joins TRBV6-5 and TRBJ1-1; TRBD1 is a possible D gene (6 bases). Trimming removed 0 bases from V and 5 bases from J, with 10 bases in between. The CDR3 length is 14 residues. Germline V lookup: CDR1 MNHEY, CDR2 SVGAGI. This CDR3 reads CASSYSGGGTEAFF. The CDR3 region has the DNA TGTGCCAGCAGTTACTCAGGGGGAGGGACTGAAGCTTTCTTT.

Comments on this clone: The conserved closing phenylalanine or tryptophan is absent in this CDR3, likely reflecting a read error. The DNA is left out, because the CDR3 cannot be placed on it with certainty; the CDR3 is given as TCRdb lists it. CDR3 in amino acids: CASSSTFGGGPDPAE. This chain connects TRBV6-5 to TRBJ2-3; the table's D call, TRBD2, was not checked against the DNA. Germline assignment: CDR1 MNHEY and CDR2 SVGAGI. Ends included, the CDR3 has 15 residues.

This sequence joins TRBV6-2 or TRBV6-3 and TRBJ2-5; D ambiguous. In germline, CDR1 is MNHEY, CDR2 SVGEGT. The CDR3 has 12 residues. Trimming shortened V by 2 bases and J by 7 bases, and 8 bases separated the two germline ends. The DNA for the CDR3 is TGTGCCAGCAGTTACCTAGAGGCGACCCAGTACTTC. It codes for CASSYLEATQYF.

J is TRBJ1-2 and V is TRBV5-8; D not resolved. With 4 bases removed from V and 8 bases from J, the gap between germline ends came to 15 bases. Germline CDR1 and CDR2: SGHTS and YDEGEE. The CDR3 has 13 amino acids. CDR3 coding DNA: TGTGCCAGCAGCCGGACGGGATTCGAAGGCTACACCTTC. It encodes CASSRTGFEGYTF. Complete variable domain (other parts from reference TRBV5-8 and TRBJ1-2): EAGVTQSPTHLIKTRGQQATLRCSPISGHTSVYWYQQALGLGLQFLLWYDEGEERNRGNFPPRFSGRQFPNYSSELNVNALELEDSALYLCASSRTGFEGYTFGSGTRLTVV.

CDR3 DNA sequence: TGTGCCATCTCTCGTGGGACTAGCGGGGACTCGGAGCAGTACTTC. Translation gives CAISRGTSGDSEQYF. This sequence joins TRBV10-3 and TRBJ2-7; 13 bases align to TRBD2. The germline V gene encodes CDR1 ENHRY and CDR2 SYGVKD. The CDR3 consists of 15 residues. The V gene end was trimmed by 8 bases and the J gene end by 7 bases; junction bases not matched to a gene: 11.

The chain has TRBV5-1 and TRBJ1-1; 8 nucleotides align to TRBD1. The germline V gene has CDR1 SGHRS and CDR2 YFSETQ. V gave up 4 bases and J gave up 6 bases; unmatched junction bases: 8. The CDR3 contains 14 residues. The CDR3 protein is CASSGLTGEAEAFF. In DNA, the CDR3 is TGCGCCAGCAGCGGTCTGACAGGGGAGGCTGAAGCTTTCTTT.